This TCR beta chain was retrieved from a study of T cell changes during pregnancy in multiple sclerosis. V was clipped by 6 bases and J by 2 bases, with 18 bases between them. This CDR3 spans 16 amino acids. CDR1 is MRHNA and CDR2 is SNTAGT in the germline V gene. The protocol was immunoSEQ multiplex PCR, while the TCRdb copy is restricted to in-frame clones and leaves out a portion. The sample has 45,000 to 55,000 clones; almost 95% are singletons. Sequences were derived from CD4+ T cells from peripheral blood mononuclear cells, sampled in the second trimester of pregnancy. This TCR came from a female donor in good health, enrolled as a control in a pregnancy study. V and J are TRBV6-4 and TRBJ2-3; a possible D gene is TRBD2 (6 bases). CDR3: CASSLLLADTTDTQYF. The CDR3 nucleotides read TGTGCCAGCAGCCTGCTATTAGCGGACACCACAGATACGCAGTATTTT.